The present T cell receptor (beta chain) was sequenced within a study of Tregs in tolerant kidney transplant recipients. Some clones are missing from TCRdb's copy, which holds only in-frame ones; the method was immunoSEQ multiplex PCR. This sample has some 250,000 clones, with roughly 80% found just once. The source material was CD4+ T cells from blood. The clonotype originates from a human donor in good health.

In DNA form, the CDR3 reads TGTGCCAGTAGTCCAGAGAAAGCAACCTACTCTGGGGCCAACGTCCTGACTTTC. Its translation: CASSPEKATYSGANVLTF. This chain joins TRBV19 and TRBJ2-6; no clear D gene. The V and J ends lost 5 bases and 0 bases respectively, with 17 bases between them. Looked up from germline, CDR1 is LNHDA and CDR2 is SQIVND (reference sequence). The CDR3 totals 18 residues. Full variable domain (missing parts from reference TRBV19 and TRBJ2-6): DGGITQSPKYLFRKEGQNVTLSCEQNLNHDAMYWYRQDPGQGLRLIYYSQIVNDFQKGDIAEGYSVSREKKESFPLTVTSAQKNPTAFYLCASSPEKATYSGANVLTFGAGSRLTVL.